This entry concerns a single T cell receptor (beta chain). The antigen is undetermined. The library was designed around alpha chains, so this beta chain is a stray read whose abundance carries little weight. Time point meaning: sample taken at primary tumor resection. A single record per CDR3 protein comes from TCRdb applying MiXCR to the 5' RACE reads. This table holds 15,000 or so distinct CDR3 sequences, 4.7% found once. This sample was included in a study of spatial heterogeneity in lung cancer. About the research overall: The correlation between TCR transcript counts in tumor regions and a T cell module score from matched bulk RNA-seq was strong.

Germline V gene data show CDR1 as SGHDN and CDR2 as FVKESK. Trimming stripped 2 bases from V and 9 bases from J, with 19 bases between. The CDR3 extends over 15 amino acids. General study results and limits: Tumor mutation count correlated with how many alpha and beta TCRs expanded intratumorally.

Sequenced here: lung tumor tissue, sampled at surgery. The J gene is TRBJ1-1, the V gene TRBV14; a possible D gene is TRBD1 (6 bases). The clonotype originates from a female donor with early-stage non-small cell lung cancer. This chain's CDR3 is CASSQSPGQGGQAFF. The CDR3 DNA reads as TGTGCCAGCAGCCAATCTCCGGGACAAGGAGGTCAAGCTTTCTTT. Combining the CDR3 with reference TRBV14 and TRBJ1-1 gives the whole variable domain EAGVTQFPSHSVIEKGQTVTLRCDPISGHDNLYWYRRVMGKEIKFLLHFVKESKQDESGMPNNRFLAERTGGTYSTLKVQPAELEDSGVYFCASSQSPGQGGQAFFGQGTRLTVV.